Below are 2 T cell receptor beta chains sequenced from a single sample in a study of T cells in Graves' hyperthyroidism and ophthalmopathy. Amplified TCR beta CDR3 regions came from RNA transcripts. Using the HTBI primer set, a first-round RT-PCR was run on the TCR CDR3. TCRdb itself ran the multiplex PCR reads through MiXCR, one entry per CDR3 protein. The data show about 420,000 distinct CDR3 sequences, with around 14% seen just once and 13% to 15% held by the top ten. The sample was blood. Receptors originate from a woman under 30 with Graves' hyperthyroidism.

This clonotype was picked up many times. The V gene is TRBV20-1, the J gene TRBJ2-1; 8 nucleotides match TRBD2. CDR3 size: 14 residues. CDR1 DFQATT and CDR2 SNEGSKA come from the germline V gene (reference sequence). Losses at the gene ends were 2 bases for V and 5 bases for J; bases not matched to a gene: 5. CDR3 sequence: CSARSSGDHNEQFF. The CDR3 DNA reads as TGCAGTGCTAGAAGTAGCGGGGATCACAATGAGCAGTTCTTC.

As to this clonotype: A much larger clone lies one base from this, so it may be a read error. This chain uses TRBV11-1 with TRBJ2-1; TRBD1 is a possible D gene (5 bases). CDR3 size: 11 residues. Deletions cut 6 bases from V and 10 bases from J, with 10 bases between. The germline V gene encodes CDR1 SGHAT and CDR2 FQDESV (reference sequence). The CDR3 spells CASSYKGEQFF. CDR3 nucleotides: TGTGCCAGCAGTTACAAGGGGGAGCAGTTCTTC.